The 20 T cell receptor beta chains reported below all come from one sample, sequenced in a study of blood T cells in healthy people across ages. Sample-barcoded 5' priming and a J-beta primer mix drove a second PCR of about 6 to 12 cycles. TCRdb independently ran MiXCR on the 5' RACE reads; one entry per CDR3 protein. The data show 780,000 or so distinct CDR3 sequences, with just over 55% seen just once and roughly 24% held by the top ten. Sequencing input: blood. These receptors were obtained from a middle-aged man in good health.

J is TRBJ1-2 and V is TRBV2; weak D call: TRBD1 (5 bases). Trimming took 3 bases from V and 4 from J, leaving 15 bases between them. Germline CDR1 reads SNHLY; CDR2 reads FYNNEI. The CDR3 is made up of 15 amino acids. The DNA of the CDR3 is TGTGCCAGCAGTGAGTCTGCAGGGTTGGGCTATGGCTACACCTTC. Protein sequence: CASSESAGLGYGYTF. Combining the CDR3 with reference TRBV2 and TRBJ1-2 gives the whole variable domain EPEVTQTPSHQVTQMGQEVILRCVPISNHLYFYWYRQILGQKVEFLVSFYNNEISEKSEIFDDQFSVERPDGSNFTLKIRSTKLEDSAMYFCASSESAGLGYGYTFGSGTRLTVV.

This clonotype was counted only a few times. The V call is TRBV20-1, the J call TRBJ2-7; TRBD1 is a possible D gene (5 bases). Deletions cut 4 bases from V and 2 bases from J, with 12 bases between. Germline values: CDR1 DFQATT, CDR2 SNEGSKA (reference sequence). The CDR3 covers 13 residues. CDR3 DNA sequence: TGCAGTGCTAAAGGGGTGGGGCCCTACGAGCAGTACTTC. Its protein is CSAKGVGPYEQYF.

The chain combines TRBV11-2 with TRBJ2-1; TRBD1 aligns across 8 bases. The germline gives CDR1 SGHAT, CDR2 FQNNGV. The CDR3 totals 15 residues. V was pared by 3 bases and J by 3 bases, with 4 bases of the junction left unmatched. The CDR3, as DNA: TGTGCCAGCAGCTTCCGGGACAGGCTCTACAATGAGCAGTTCTTC. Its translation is CASSFRDRLYNEQFF.

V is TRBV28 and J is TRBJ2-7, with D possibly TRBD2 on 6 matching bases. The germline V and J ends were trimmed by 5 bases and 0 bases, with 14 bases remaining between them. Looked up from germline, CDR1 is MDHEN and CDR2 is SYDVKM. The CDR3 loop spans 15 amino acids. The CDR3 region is CASSSPGEPSYEQYF. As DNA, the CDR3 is TGTGCCAGCAGTAGTCCGGGAGAACCCTCCTACGAGCAGTACTTC.

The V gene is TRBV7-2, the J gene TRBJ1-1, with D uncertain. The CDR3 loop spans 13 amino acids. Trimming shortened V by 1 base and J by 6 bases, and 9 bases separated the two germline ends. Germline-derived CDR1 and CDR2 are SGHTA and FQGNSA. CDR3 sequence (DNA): TGTGCCAGCAGCTTAGTAGGGCGGCCTGAAGCTTTCTTT. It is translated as CASSLVGRPEAFF.

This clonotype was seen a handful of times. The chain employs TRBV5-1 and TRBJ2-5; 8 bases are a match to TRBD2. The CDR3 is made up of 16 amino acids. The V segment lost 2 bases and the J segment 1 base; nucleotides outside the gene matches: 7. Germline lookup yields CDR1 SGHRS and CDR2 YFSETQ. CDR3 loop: CASSLWTSRVQETQYF. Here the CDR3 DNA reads TGCGCCAGCAGCTTATGGACTAGCAGGGTCCAAGAGACCCAGTACTTC.

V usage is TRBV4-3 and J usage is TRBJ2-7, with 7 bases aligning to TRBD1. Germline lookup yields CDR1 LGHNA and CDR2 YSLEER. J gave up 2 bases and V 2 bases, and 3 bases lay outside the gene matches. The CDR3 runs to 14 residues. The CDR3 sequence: CASSQWQGAYEQYF. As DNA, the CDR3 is TGCGCCAGCAGCCAATGGCAGGGGGCCTACGAGCAGTACTTC.

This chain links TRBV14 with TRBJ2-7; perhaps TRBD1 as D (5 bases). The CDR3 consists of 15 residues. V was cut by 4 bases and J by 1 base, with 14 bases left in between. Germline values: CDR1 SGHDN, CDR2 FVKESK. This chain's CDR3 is CASSPRAGPSYEQYF. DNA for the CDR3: TGTGCCAGCAGCCCCAGGGCAGGACCTTCCTACGAGCAGTACTTC.

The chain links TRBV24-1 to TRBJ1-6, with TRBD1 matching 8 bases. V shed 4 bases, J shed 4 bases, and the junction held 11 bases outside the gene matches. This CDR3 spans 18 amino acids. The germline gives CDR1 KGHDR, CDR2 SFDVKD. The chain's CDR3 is CATSDLPDRGLYNSPLHF. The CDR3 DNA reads TGTGCCACCAGTGACTTACCCGACAGGGGCTTGTATAATTCACCCCTCCACTTT.

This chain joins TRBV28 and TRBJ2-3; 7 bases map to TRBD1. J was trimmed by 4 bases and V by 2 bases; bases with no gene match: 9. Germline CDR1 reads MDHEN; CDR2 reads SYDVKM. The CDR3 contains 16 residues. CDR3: CASSLHPRTGPDTQYF. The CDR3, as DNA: TGTGCCAGCAGTTTACATCCCCGGACAGGTCCAGATACGCAGTATTTT.

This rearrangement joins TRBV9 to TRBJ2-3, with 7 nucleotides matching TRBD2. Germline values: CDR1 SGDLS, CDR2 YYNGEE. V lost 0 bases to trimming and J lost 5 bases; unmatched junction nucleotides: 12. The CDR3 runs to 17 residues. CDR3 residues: CASSVASGGRGEDTQYF. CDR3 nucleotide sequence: TGTGCCAGCAGCGTAGCGTCGGGAGGCCGCGGGGAAGATACGCAGTATTTT.

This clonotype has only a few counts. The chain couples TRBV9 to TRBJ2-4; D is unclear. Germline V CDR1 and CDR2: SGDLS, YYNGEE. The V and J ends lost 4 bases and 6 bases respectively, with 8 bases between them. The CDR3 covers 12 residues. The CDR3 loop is CASSPPSNIQYF. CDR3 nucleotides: TGTGCCAGCAGCCCTCCTTCAAACATTCAGTACTTC.

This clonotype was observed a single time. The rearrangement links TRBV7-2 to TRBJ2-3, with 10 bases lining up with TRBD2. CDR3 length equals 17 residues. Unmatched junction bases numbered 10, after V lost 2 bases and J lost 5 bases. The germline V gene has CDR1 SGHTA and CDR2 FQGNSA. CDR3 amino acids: CASSLSIASGSQDTQYF. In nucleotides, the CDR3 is TGTGCCAGCAGCTTATCAATCGCTAGCGGGAGTCAAGATACGCAGTATTTT.

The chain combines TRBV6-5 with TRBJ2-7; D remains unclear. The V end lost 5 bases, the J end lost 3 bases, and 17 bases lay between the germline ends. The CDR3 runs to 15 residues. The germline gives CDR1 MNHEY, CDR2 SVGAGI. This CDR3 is CASSKVPSEGYEQYF. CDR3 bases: TGTGCCAGCAGTAAGGTCCCTTCAGAAGGCTACGAGCAGTACTTC.

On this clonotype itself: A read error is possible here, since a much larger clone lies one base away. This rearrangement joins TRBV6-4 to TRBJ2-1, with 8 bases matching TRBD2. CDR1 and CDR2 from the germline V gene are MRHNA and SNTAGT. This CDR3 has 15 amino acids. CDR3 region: CASSLAGGANNGQFF. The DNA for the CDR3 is TGTGCCAGCTCTTTGGCGGGGGGCGCTAACAATGGGCAGTTCTTC.

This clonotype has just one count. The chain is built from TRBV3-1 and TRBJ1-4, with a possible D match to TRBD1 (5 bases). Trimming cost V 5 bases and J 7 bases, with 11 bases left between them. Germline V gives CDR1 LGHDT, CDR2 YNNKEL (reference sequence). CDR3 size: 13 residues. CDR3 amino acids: CASSSPGGEKLFF. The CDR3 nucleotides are TGTGCCAGCAGCTCCCCGGGGGGTGAAAAACTGTTTTTT.

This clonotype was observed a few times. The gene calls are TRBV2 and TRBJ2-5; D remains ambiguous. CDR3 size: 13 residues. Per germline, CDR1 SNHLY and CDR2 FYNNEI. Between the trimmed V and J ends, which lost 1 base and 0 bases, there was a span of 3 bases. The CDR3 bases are TGTGCCAGCAGTGAAGGGCACCAAGAGACCCAGTACTTC. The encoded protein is CASSEGHQETQYF.

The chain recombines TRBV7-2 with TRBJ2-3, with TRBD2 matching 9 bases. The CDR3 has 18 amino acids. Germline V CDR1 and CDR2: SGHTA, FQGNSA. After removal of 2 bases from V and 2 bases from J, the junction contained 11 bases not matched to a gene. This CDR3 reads CASSLSFGGGGFTDTQYF. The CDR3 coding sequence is TGTGCCAGCAGCTTAAGTTTTGGCGGGGGGGGATTCACAGATACGCAGTATTTT.

DNA of the CDR3: TGCGCCAGCAGCGCCCGGGAGTTCTCCTACAATGAGCAGTTCTTC. It is translated as CASSAREFSYNEQFF. The rearrangement joins TRBV4-3 to TRBJ2-1; tentative D call: TRBD2 (6 bases). Germline assignment: CDR1 LGHNA and CDR2 YSLEER. The length of the CDR3 is 15 residues. The V end lost 5 bases, the J end lost 0 bases, and 11 bases lay between the germline ends.

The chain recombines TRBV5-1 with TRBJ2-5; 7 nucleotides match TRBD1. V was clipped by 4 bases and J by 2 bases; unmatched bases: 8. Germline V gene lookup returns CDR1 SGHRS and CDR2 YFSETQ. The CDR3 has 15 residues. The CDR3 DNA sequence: TGCGCCAGCAGCGCAGGGGACAGCACGCAAGAGACCCAGTACTTC. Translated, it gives CASSAGDSTQETQYF.